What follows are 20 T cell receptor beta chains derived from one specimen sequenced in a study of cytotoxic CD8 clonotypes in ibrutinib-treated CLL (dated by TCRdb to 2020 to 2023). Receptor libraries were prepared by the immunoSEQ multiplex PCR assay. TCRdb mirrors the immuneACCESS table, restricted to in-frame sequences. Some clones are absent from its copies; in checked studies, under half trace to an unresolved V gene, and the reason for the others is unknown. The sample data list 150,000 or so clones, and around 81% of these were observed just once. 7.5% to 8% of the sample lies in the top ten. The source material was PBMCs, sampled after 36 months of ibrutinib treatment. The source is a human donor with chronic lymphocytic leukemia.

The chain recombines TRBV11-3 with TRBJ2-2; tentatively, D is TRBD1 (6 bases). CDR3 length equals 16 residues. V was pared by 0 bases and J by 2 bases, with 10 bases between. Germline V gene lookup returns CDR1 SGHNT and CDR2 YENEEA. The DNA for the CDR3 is TGTGCCAGCAGCTTAGAGGACAGATTTAACACCGGGGAGCTGTTTTTT. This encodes CASSLEDRFNTGELFF.

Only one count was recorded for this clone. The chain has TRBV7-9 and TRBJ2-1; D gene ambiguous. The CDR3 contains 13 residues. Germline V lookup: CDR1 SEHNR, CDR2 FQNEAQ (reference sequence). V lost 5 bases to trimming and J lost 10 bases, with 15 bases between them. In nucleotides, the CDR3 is TGTGCCAGCAGCCAGGACCCGGCGGCCGAGCAGTTCTTC. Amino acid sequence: CASSQDPAAEQFF.

CDR3 protein: CASSQGTGGAEQYF. CDR3 in DNA: TGCGCCAGCAGCCAAGGGACAGGGGGCGCCGAGCAGTACTTC. The chain is built from TRBV4-1 and TRBJ2-7; 11 bases agree with TRBD1. The CDR3 spans 14 residues. V dropped 1 base and J dropped 6; count of bases not matched to a gene: 2. CDR1 MGHRA and CDR2 YSYEKL come from the germline V gene.

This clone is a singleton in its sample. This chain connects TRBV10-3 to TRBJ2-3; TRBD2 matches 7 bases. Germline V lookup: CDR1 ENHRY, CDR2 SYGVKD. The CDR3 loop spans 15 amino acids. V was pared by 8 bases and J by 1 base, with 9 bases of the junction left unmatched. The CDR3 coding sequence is TGTGCCATCCGCCCGGGACTAACTCGCACAGATACGCAGTATTTT. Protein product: CAIRPGLTRTDTQYF.

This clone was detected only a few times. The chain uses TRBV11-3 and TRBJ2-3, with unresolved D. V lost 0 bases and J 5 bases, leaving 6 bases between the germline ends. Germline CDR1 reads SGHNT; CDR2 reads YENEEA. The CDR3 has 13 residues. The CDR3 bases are TGTGCCAGCAGCTTAGATCTGGAAGATACGCAGTATTTT. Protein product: CASSLDLEDTQYF.

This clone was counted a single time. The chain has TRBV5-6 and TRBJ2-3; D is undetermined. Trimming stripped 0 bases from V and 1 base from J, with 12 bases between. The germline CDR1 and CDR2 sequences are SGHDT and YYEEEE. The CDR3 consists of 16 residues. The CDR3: CASSLAPRGGTDTQYF. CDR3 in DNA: TGTGCCAGCAGCTTGGCTCCTAGAGGCGGCACAGATACGCAGTATTTT.

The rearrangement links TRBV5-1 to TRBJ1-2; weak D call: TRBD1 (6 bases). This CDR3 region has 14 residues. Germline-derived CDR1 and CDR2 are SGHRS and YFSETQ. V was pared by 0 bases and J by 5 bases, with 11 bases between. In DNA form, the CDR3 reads TGCGCCAGCAGCTTGGAGACAGGCAGTTATGGCTACACCTTC. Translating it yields CASSLETGSYGYTF.

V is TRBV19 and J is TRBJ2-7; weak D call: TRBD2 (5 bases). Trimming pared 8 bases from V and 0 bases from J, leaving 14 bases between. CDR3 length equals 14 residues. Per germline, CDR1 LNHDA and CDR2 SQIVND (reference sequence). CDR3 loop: CASYTGESSYEQYF. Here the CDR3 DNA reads TGTGCCAGTTACACTGGGGAGAGCTCCTACGAGCAGTACTTC.

The CDR3 DNA follows: TGCGCCAGCAGCTTGGATTACACGCAGCCCCAGCATTTT. Its protein product is CASSLDYTQPQHF. The chain couples TRBV5-1 to TRBJ1-5; D ambiguous. The CDR3 contains 13 residues. Looked up from germline, CDR1 is SGHRS and CDR2 is YFSETQ. The germline V and J ends were trimmed by 0 bases and 7 bases, with 8 bases remaining between them.

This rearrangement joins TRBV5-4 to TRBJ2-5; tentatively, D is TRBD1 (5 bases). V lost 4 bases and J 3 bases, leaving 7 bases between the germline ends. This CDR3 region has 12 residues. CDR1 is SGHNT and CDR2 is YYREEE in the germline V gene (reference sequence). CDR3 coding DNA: TGTGCCAGCAGCACCAGGGAAGAGACCCAGTACTTC. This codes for CASSTREETQYF.

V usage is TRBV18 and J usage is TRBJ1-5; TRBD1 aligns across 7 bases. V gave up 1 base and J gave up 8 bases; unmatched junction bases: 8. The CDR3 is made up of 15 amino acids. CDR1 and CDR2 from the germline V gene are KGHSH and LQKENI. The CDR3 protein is CASSPRQGAGEPQHF. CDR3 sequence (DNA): TGTGCCAGCTCACCACGACAGGGAGCCGGGGAGCCCCAGCATTTT.

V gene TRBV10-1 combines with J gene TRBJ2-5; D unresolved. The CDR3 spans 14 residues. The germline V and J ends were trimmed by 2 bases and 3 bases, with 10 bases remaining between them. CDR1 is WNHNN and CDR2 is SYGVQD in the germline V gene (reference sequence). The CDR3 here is CASSEEKAKETQYF. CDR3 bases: TGCGCCAGCAGTGAGGAGAAAGCAAAAGAGACCCAGTACTTC.

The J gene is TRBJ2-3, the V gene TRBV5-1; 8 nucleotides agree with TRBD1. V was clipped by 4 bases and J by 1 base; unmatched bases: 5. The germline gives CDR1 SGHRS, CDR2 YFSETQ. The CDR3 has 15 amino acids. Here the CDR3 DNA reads TGCGCCAGCAGCACCGGACAGGGAGGCACAGATACGCAGTATTTT. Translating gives CASSTGQGGTDTQYF.

The CDR3 sequence is CASRPTGTARDQYF. For the CDR3, the DNA is TGTGCCAGCAGGCCTACAGGGACAGCCCGGGATCAGTACTTC. The genes are TRBV2 and TRBJ2-7; TRBD1 aligns across 7 bases. This CDR3 comprises 14 residues. Germline loops: CDR1 SNHLY, CDR2 FYNNEI. Trimming took 6 bases from V and 10 from J; bases not matched to a gene: 15.

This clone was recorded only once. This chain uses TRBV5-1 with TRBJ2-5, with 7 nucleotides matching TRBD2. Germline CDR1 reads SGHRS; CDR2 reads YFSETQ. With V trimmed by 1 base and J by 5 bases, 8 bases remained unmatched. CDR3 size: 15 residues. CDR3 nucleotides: TGCGCCAGCAGCTTGCGCCAGCGGGGTGGGGAGACCCAGTACTTC. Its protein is CASSLRQRGGETQYF.

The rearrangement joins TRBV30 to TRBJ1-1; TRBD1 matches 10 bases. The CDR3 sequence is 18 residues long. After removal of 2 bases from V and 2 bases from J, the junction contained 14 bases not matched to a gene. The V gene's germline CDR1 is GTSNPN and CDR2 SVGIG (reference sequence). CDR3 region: CAWSPPGTGEILNTEAFF. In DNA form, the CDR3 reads TGTGCCTGGAGTCCACCGGGGACAGGGGAGATTCTCAACACTGAAGCTTTCTTT.

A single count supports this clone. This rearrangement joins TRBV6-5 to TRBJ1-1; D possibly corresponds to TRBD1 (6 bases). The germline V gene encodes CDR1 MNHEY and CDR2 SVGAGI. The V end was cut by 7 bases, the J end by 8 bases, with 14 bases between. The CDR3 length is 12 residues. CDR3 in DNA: TGTGCCAGCATGACCAGGGGAGGAGAAGCTTTCTTT. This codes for CASMTRGGEAFF.

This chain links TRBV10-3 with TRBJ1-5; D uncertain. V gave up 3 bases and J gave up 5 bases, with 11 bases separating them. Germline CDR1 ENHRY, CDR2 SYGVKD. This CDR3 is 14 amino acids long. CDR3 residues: CAISEESRDQPQHF. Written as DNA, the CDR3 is TGTGCCATCAGTGAAGAGTCGAGGGATCAGCCCCAGCATTTT.

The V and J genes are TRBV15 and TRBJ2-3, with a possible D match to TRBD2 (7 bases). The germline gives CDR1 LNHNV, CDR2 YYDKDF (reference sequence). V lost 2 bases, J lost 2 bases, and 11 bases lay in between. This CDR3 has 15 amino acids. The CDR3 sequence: CATSRTGTNTDTQYF. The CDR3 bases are TGTGCCACCAGCAGAACAGGGACTAACACAGATACGCAGTATTTT. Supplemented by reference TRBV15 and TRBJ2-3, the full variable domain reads DAMVIQNPRYQVTQFGKPVTLSCSQTLNHNVMYWYQQKSSQAPKLLFHYYDKDFNNEADTPDNFQSRRPNTSFCFLDIRSPGLGDTAMYLCATSRTGTNTDTQYFGPGTRLTVL.

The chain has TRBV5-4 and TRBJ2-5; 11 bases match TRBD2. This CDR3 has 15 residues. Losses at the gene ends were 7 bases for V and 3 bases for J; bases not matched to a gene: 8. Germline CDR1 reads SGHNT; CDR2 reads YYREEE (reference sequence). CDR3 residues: CASVQRLAGKETQYF. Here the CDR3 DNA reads TGTGCCAGCGTCCAACGACTAGCGGGAAAAGAGACCCAGTACTTC.